One and the same sample provided the 16 T cell receptor beta chains below, sequenced in a study of cytomegalovirus exposure and HLA in healthy donors. It was with 60 Vbeta and 13 Jbeta primers that the PCR ran. The assay was immunoSEQ multiplex PCR, and TCRdb's table has in-frame clones only and misses some. The sample yields roughly 120,000 clones, approximately 81% seen once. Sequenced: PBMCs. The receptors here all came from a woman aged 25 to 39 in good health and CMV-seronegative.

The gene calls are TRBV9 and TRBJ2-1; TRBD1 matches at 11 bases. This CDR3 comprises 16 residues. Germline V gene sequence: CDR1 SGDLS, CDR2 YYNGEE. The J segment lost 9 bases and the V segment lost 0 bases, leaving 8 bases of the junction unmatched. The CDR3 reads CASSVAGDRGLGEQFF. The DNA for the CDR3 is TGTGCCAGCAGCGTAGCTGGGGACAGGGGGTTGGGTGAGCAGTTCTTC.

The rearrangement joins TRBV5-1 to TRBJ2-2; the D is unclear. The V end was cut by 4 bases, the J end by 4 bases, with 11 bases between. The CDR3 sequence is 14 residues long. Germline CDR1 reads SGHRS; CDR2 reads YFSETQ. The CDR3 region is CASSAGGSTGELFF. CDR3 nucleotides: TGCGCCAGCAGCGCCGGTGGTAGCACCGGGGAGCTGTTTTTT.

This rearrangement joins TRBV27 to TRBJ2-1, with D perhaps TRBD2 (5 bases). In germline, CDR1 is MNHEY, CDR2 SMNVEV (reference sequence). V lost 2 bases and J lost 5, with 19 bases in between. The CDR3 runs 17 residues. CDR3 nucleotides: TGTGCCAGCAGTTTAGTATCAGTTACGGGATCGAACAATGAGCAGTTCTTC. It encodes CASSLVSVTGSNNEQFF.

The chain employs TRBV13 and TRBJ1-5, with D perhaps TRBD1 (5 bases). From germline, CDR1 is PRHDT and CDR2 FYEKMQ (reference sequence). V gave up 0 bases and J gave up 5 bases, with 8 bases separating them. This CDR3 region has 14 residues. CDR3 DNA sequence: TGTGCCAGCAGCTTAGGTATAGGGGATCAGCCCCAGCATTTT. This codes for CASSLGIGDQPQHF.

J is TRBJ1-4 and V is TRBV5-1, with 9 bases lining up with TRBD1. Germline assignment: CDR1 SGHRS and CDR2 YFSETQ. This CDR3 has 18 amino acids. The V and J ends lost 6 bases and 0 bases, in that order; junction bases with no gene match: 12. DNA for the CDR3: TGCGCCAGCACCCTGGGCGGGACAGGGCACGCAACTAATGAAAAACTGTTTTTT. Protein: CASTLGGTGHATNEKLFF.

This clone was picked up one time. Other DNA sequences in the same sample also yield this CDR3. The chain is built from TRBV7-3 and TRBJ2-1, with 10 bases identical to TRBD2. Trimming at V came to 5 bases and at J to 7 bases, leaving 8 bases not matched to a gene. Germline loops: CDR1 SGHTA, CDR2 FQGTGA. The CDR3 contains 15 residues. The CDR3 DNA sequence: TGTGCCAGCAGCCTATCCAGCGGGAGGGTTAATGAGCAGTTCTTC. The encoded protein is CASSLSSGRVNEQFF. The full variable domain, its missing parts supplied by reference TRBV7-3 and TRBJ2-1, is GAGVSQTPSNKVTEKGKYVELRCDPISGHTALYWYRQSLGQGPEFLIYFQGTGAADDSGLPNDRFFAVRPEGSVSTLKIQRTERGDSAVYLCASSLSSGRVNEQFFGPGTRLTVL.

The rearrangement joins TRBV27 to TRBJ2-1; a possible D gene is TRBD1 (6 bases). CDR3 length equals 17 residues. The germline gives CDR1 MNHEY, CDR2 SMNVEV (reference sequence). Trimming removed 5 bases at V and 13 bases at J, with 30 bases between. The chain's CDR3 is CASSDFRDIWDISEQFF. CDR3 sequence (DNA): TGTGCCAGCAGTGACTTCCGGGACATTTGGGATATCTCTGAACAGTTCTTC.

V and J are TRBV28 and TRBJ1-5, with D unresolved. This CDR3 contains 15 residues. The germline gives CDR1 MDHEN, CDR2 SYDVKM. The ends were cut back, 2 bases at V and 5 bases at J, with 13 bases in the middle. The DNA of the CDR3 is TGTGCCAGCAGTTTAGGCAGGCTAATGCATCAGCCCCAGCATTTT. Its translation: CASSLGRLMHQPQHF.

V usage is TRBV6-1 and J usage is TRBJ1-5; no reliable D call. The CDR3 runs 13 residues. Germline CDR1 MNHNS, CDR2 SASEGT. V was trimmed by 3 bases and J by 4 bases, leaving 7 bases between them. DNA of the CDR3: TGTGCCAGCAGTGAGGACTTAAATCAGCCCCAGCATTTT. This translates into CASSEDLNQPQHF.

This rearrangement joins TRBV5-1 to TRBJ2-5; the match to TRBD2 covers 9 bases. The CDR3 loop spans 15 amino acids. Germline CDR1 SGHRS, CDR2 YFSETQ. V was clipped by 4 bases and J by 5 bases; unmatched bases: 9. CDR3 region: CASSLAGGGEETQYF. CDR3 DNA: TGCGCCAGCAGCCTGGCGGGAGGGGGCGAGGAGACCCAGTACTTC.

The genes are TRBV27 and TRBJ2-3; D not resolved. Trimming stripped 3 bases from V and 2 bases from J, with 6 bases between. Germline V gene lookup returns CDR1 MNHEY and CDR2 SMNVEV (reference sequence). The CDR3 runs 13 residues. CDR3 nucleotides: TGTGCCAGCAGTTTTCTGGCCACAGATACGCAGTATTTT. Its protein is CASSFLATDTQYF.

The CDR3 DNA follows: TGTGCCAGCAGCTTGACAGGGTCGAGCACCGGGGAGCTGTTTTTT. It is translated as CASSLTGSSTGELFF. This chain joins TRBV5-6 and TRBJ2-2; D might be TRBD1 (6 bases). V gave up 1 base and J gave up 4 bases, with 11 bases separating them. In germline, CDR1 is SGHDT, CDR2 YYEEEE. The CDR3 length is 15 residues.

V usage is TRBV9 and J usage is TRBJ2-2, with D perhaps TRBD2 (6 bases). Germline assignment: CDR1 SGDLS and CDR2 YYNGEE. The CDR3 loop spans 13 amino acids. V was trimmed by 2 bases and J by 6 bases, leaving 8 bases between them. CDR3 DNA sequence: TGTGCCAGCAGCGTCGGGGAGGCCGGGGAGCTGTTTTTT. Its protein is CASSVGEAGELFF. Full variable domain (rest looked up from reference TRBV9 and TRBJ2-2): DSGVTQTPKHLITATGQRVTLRCSPRSGDLSVYWYQQSLDQGLQFLIQYYNGEERAKGNILERFSAQQFPDLHSELNLSSLELGDSALYFCASSVGEAGELFFGEGSRLTVL.

This chain links TRBV5-1 with TRBJ2-5, with 10 bases lining up with TRBD2. CDR1 SGHRS and CDR2 YFSETQ come from the germline V gene. Trimming removed 2 bases from V and 6 bases from J; junction bases left unmatched: 13. The CDR3 totals 17 residues. The CDR3 here is CASSLAGGPIAVQTQYF. In DNA, the CDR3 is TGCGCCAGCAGCTTAGCGGGAGGGCCCATCGCTGTCCAGACCCAGTACTTC.

V is TRBV19 and J is TRBJ2-2; TRBD2 aligns across 9 bases. The CDR3 has 15 amino acids. J lost 0 bases, V lost 8 bases, and 4 bases had no gene match. Per germline, CDR1 LNHDA and CDR2 SQIVND (reference sequence). For the CDR3, the DNA is TGTGCCAGTTTAGCGGGAGCCGCGAACACCGGGGAGCTGTTTTTT. Amino acids: CASLAGAANTGELFF.

CDR3 sequence: CASSKGGVSRDTEAFF. CDR3 nucleotide sequence: TGCGCCAGCTCAAAAGGTGGGGTGTCCAGGGACACTGAAGCTTTCTTT. This rearrangement joins TRBV5-1 to TRBJ1-1; tentatively, D is TRBD1 (5 bases). Germline V gene sequence: CDR1 SGHRS, CDR2 YFSETQ. The CDR3 runs to 16 residues. Trimming pared 7 bases from V and 3 bases from J, leaving 22 bases between.